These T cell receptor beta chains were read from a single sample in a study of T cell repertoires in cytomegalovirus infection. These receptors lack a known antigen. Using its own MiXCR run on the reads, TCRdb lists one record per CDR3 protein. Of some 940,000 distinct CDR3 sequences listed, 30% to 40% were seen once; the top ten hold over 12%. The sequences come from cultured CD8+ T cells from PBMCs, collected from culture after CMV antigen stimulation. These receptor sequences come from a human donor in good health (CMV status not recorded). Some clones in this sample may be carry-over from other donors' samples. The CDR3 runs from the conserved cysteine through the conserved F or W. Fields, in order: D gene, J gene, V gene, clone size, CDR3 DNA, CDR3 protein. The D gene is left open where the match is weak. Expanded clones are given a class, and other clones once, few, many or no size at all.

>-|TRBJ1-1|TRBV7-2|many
TGTGCCAGCAGCTTAGTTTTGGGGGGCGCGTTGGACACTGAAGCTTTCTTT
CASSLVLGGALDTEAFF
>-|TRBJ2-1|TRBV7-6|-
TGTGCCAGCAGCCCCGAACTGGGAGACAATGAGCAGTTCTTC
CASSPELGDNEQFF
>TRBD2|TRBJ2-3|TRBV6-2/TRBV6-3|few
TGTGCCAGCAGTTGGCGGGGGATCCGGGGAGATACGCAGTATTTT
CASSWRGIRGDTQYF
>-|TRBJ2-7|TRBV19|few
TGTGCCAGTAGTATAGTGGCCAGGGGAAGCGACGAGCAGTACTTC
CASSIVARGSDEQYF
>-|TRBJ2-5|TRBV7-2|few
TGTGCCAGCAGCCAGCCGGACAGCCAAATTGAGACCCAGTACTTC
CASSQPDSQIETQYF
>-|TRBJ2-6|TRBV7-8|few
TGTGCCAGCAGCTTAAAGGTAGACTCTGGGGCCAACGTCCTGACTTTC
CASSLKVDSGANVLTF
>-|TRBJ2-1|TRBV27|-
TGTGCCAGCCGTCCCCCTTTGGCGATCAATGAGCAGTTCTTC
CASRPPLAINEQFF
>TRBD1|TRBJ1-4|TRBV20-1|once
TGCAGTGCTAGGGCACCGGGACAGGGGTCGGACCAGACTACAACTAATGAAAAACTGTTTTTT
CSARAPGQGSDQTTTNEKLFF
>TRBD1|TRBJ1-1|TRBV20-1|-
TGCAGTGCTAGAGAGCAGGGGGCCACTGAAGCTTTCTTT
CSAREQGATEAFF
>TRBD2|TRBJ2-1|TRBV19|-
TGTGCCAGTAGTATAACTAGCGGGGGGGCGGATGAGCAGTTCTTC
CASSITSGGADEQFF
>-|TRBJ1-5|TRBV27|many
TGTGCCAGCAGTTTGGGGGGGTATCAGCCCCAGCATTTT
CASSLGGYQPQHF
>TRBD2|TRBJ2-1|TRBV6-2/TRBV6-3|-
TGTGCCAGCAGTTACCCTCTACGGGGGGGGGCCTACAATGAGCAGTTCTTC
CASSYPLRGGAYNEQFF
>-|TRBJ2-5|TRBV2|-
TGTGCCAGCAGTGAAGGGCGACGTGGGGAGACCCAGTACTTC
CASSEGRRGETQYF
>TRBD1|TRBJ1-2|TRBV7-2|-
TGTGCCAGCAGCACGACAGGGGGCGATGGCTACACCTTC
CASSTTGGDGYTF
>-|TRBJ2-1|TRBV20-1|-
TGCAGTGTTATCCTCTCGGGGGCCACATCCTACAATGAGCAGTTCTTC
CSVILSGATSYNEQFF
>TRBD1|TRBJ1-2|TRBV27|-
TGTGCCAGCAGTAGCACCGGGACAGGGAAAGCTGGCTACACCTTC
CASSSTGTGKAGYTF
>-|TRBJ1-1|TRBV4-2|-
TGTGCCAGCAGCCAAAGCACCCGGAGGGCTTTCTTT
CASSQSTRRAFF
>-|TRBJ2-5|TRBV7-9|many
TGTGCCAGCAGCCCGGGATTGAAAGAGACCCAGTACTTC
CASSPGLKETQYF
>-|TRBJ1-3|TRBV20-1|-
TGCAGTGCCCCAGGGGACCCTGGAAACACCATATATTTT
CSAPGDPGNTIYF
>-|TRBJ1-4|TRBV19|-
TGTGCCAGTAGTATTGAATCTTTCTGGGCTGCGGAAAAACTGTTTTTT
CASSIESFWAAEKLFF
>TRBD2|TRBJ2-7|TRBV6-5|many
TGTGCCAGCAGTTACCGGGAGGTAGACCACGAGCAGTACTTC
CASSYREVDHEQYF
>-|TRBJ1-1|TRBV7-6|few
TGTGCCAGCAGCTCGCGACGAAACCTGAACACTGAAGCTTTCTTT
CASSSRRNLNTEAFF
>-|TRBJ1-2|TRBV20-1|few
TGCAGTGCGCAAGTTAGTAACTATGGCTACACCTTC
CSAQVSNYGYTF
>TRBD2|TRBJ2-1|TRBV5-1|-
TGCGCCAGCAGCTTGGGGGGACTAGACATGGATGAGCAGTTCTTC
CASSLGGLDMDEQFF
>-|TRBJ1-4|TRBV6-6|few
TGTGCCAGCACCAAGGGGAGGGCGGTACGTGAAAAACTGTTTTTT
CASTKGRAVREKLFF
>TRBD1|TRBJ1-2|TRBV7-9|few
TGTGCCAGCAGCTTAGAAGGGGACAGGGATTACTATGGCTACACCTTC
CASSLEGDRDYYGYTF
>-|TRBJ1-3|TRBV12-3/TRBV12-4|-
TGTGCCAGCGATGGGGGGGCCGGAAACACCATATATTTT
CASDGGAGNTIYF
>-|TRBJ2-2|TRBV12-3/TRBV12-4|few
TGTGCCAGCTTTATTTTTGGTGACACCGGGGAGCTGTTTTTT
CASFIFGDTGELFF
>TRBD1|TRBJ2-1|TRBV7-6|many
TGTGCCAGCAGCCCGAGGACAGGGCGATCTGCCAATGAGCAGTTCTTC
CASSPRTGRSANEQFF
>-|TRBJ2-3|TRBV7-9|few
TGTGCCAGCAGCTCGGGACCGCCCCCAGATACGCAGTATTTT
CASSSGPPPDTQYF
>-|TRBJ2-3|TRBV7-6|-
TGTGCCAGCAGCTTATTCCCCGAGACAGATACGCAGTATTTT
CASSLFPETDTQYF
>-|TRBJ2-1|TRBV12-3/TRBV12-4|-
TGTGCCAGCAGTTTAGCGAGCGACGCATACAATGAGCAGTTCTTC
CASSLASDAYNEQFF
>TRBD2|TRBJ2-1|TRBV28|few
TGTGCCAGCGGGACTAGCGGGGTGAATGAGCAGTTCTTC
CASGTSGVNEQFF
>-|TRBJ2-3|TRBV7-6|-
TGTGCCAGCAGCTTTACCCGTTCGAGGGGCACAGATACGCAGTATTTT
CASSFTRSRGTDTQYF
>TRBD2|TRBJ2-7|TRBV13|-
TGTGCCAGCAGCTTAGGGCGGGGGAAATTCTACGAGCAGTACTTC
CASSLGRGKFYEQYF
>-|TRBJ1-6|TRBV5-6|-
TGTGCCGGACTTCTAATCATATGGTGCAGGGTAAATTCACCCCTCCACTTT
CAGLLIIWCRVNSPLHF